This T cell receptor beta chain was obtained from a study of blood T cell repertoires in COVID-19. Study in general: From the United States, Italy and Spain came samples of acute and convalescent COVID-19. T cells, B-cell-depleted T cells, or PBMCs provided the cDNA or gDNA that served as material.

Germline CDR1 and CDR2: MDHEN and SYDVKM. Trimming removed 2 bases at V and 0 bases at J, with 8 bases between. The CDR3 contains 15 residues. Per the authors' pipeline: Amplifying reference gene primers gave estimates of nucleated cell counts. Only in-frame clones appear in the TCRdb table, and some are missing; sequencing was by immunoSEQ multiplex PCR. V, J and clone size are those of that table, while D and trimming were read from the DNA. The table shows 250,000 to 300,000 clones, with 89% occurring only once. This TCR derives from a woman in her thirties or forties who had recovered from COVID-19. This chain joins TRBV28 and TRBJ1-3; no definite D call. Sequencing was done on a sample of peripheral blood. CDR3 sequence: CASSLPKSSGNTIYF. The CDR3 DNA is TGTGCCAGCAGTTTACCAAAGAGCTCTGGAAACACCATATATTTT.